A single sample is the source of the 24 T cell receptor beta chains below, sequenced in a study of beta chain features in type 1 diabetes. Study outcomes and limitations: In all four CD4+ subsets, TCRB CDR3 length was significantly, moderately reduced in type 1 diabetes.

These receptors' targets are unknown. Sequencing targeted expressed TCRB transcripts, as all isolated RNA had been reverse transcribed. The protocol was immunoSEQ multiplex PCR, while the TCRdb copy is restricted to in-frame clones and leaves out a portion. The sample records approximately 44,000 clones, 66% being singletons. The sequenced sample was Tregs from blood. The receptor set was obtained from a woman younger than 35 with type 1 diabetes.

The CDR3 DNA is TGTGCCAGCAGCCCTTCGGTTTATTTATATTCCGATAGCCGGCGCTCCTACAATGAGCAGTTCTTC. Translated: CASSPSVYLYSDSRRSYNEQFF. This rearrangement joins TRBV7-8 to TRBJ2-1; D is unresolved. This CDR3 is built from 22 residues. V gave up 5 bases and J gave up 0 bases, with 32 bases separating them. Per germline, CDR1 SGHVS and CDR2 FQNEAQ.

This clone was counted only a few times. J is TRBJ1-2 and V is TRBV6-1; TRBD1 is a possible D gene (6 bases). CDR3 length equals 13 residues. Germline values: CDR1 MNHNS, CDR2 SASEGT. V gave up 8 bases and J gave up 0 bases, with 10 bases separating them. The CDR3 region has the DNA TGTGCCAGCGCAGGACAGCCTAACTATGGCTACACCTTC. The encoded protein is CASAGQPNYGYTF.

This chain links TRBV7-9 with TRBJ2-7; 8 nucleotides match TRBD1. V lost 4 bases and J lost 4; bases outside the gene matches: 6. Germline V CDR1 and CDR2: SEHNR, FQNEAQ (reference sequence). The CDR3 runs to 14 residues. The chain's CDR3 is CASSSGGPVYEQYF. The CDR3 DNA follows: TGTGCCAGCAGCTCAGGGGGCCCGGTTTACGAGCAGTACTTC.

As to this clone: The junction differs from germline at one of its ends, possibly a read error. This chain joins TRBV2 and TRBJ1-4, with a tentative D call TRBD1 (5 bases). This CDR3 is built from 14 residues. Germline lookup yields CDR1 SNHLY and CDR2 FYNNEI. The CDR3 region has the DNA TGTGCCAGCAGTGAAGGTGGGACTACTGAAAAACTGTTTTTT. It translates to CASSEGGTTEKLFF.

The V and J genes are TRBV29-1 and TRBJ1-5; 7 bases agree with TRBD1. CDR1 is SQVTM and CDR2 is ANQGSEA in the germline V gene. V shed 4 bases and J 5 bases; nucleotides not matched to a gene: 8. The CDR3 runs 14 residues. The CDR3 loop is CSVGGTAGDQPQHF. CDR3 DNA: TGCAGCGTTGGCGGGACAGCGGGTGATCAGCCCCAGCATTTT.

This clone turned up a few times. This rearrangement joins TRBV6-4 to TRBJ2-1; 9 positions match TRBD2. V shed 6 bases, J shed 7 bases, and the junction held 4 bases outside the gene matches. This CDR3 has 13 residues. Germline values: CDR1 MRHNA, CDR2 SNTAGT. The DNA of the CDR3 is TGTGCCAGCAGACCAGCGGGAGGTAATGAGCAGTTCTTC. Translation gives CASRPAGGNEQFF.

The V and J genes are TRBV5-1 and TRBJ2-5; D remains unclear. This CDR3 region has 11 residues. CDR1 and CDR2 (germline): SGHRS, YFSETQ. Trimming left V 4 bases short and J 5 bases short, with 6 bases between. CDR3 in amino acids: CASSVQETQYF. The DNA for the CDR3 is TGCGCCAGCAGCGTCCAGGAGACCCAGTACTTC. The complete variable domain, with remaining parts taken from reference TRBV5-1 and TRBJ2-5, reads KAGVTQTPRYLIKTRGQQVTLSCSPISGHRSVSWYQQTPGQGLQFLFEYFSETQRNKGNFPGRFSGRQFSNSRSEMNVSTLELGDSALYLCASSVQETQYFGPGTRLLVL.

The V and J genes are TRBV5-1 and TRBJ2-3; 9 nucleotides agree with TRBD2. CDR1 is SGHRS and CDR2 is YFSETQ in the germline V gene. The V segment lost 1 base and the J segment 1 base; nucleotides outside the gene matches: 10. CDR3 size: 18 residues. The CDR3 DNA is TGCGCCAGCAGCTTGATATTAGCGGGGGTTGTTGGCACAGATACGCAGTATTTT. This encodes CASSLILAGVVGTDTQYF.

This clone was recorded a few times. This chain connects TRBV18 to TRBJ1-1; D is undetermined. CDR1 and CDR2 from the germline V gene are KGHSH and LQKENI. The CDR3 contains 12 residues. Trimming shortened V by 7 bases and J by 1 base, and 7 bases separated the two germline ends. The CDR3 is CASFFQNTEAFF. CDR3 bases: TGTGCCAGCTTTTTTCAGAACACTGAAGCTTTCTTT.

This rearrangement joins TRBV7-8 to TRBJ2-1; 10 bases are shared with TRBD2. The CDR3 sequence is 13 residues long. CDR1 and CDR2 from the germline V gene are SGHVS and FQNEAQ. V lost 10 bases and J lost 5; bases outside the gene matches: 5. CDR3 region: CATRTSGNNEQFF. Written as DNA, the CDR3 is TGTGCCACCCGGACTAGCGGCAACAATGAGCAGTTCTTC.

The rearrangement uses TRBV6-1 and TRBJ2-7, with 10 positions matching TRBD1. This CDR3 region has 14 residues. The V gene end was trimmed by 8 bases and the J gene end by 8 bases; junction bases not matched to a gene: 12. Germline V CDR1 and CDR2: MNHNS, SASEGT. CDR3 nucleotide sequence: TGTGCCAGCCGCCCTCCGGGACAGGGGCTGAAGCAGTACTTC. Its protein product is CASRPPGQGLKQYF.

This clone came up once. CDR3 DNA sequence: TGTGCCAGCAGTTACGGCAGGCTGGGGGCAGGAACTGAAGCTTTCTTT. It translates to CASSYGRLGAGTEAFF. The V and J genes are TRBV6-5 and TRBJ1-1, with D possibly being TRBD1 (6 bases). The CDR3 loop spans 16 amino acids. CDR1 is MNHEY, CDR2 SVGAGI, per germline. With 2 bases removed from V and 5 bases from J, the gap between germline ends came to 18 bases.

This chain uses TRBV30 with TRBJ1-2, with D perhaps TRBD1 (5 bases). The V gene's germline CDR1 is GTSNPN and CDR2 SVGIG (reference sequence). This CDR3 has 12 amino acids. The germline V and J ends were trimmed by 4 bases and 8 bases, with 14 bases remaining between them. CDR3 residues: CAWKGRPRGYTF. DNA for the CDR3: TGTGCCTGGAAGGGGCGACCTCGGGGCTACACCTTC.

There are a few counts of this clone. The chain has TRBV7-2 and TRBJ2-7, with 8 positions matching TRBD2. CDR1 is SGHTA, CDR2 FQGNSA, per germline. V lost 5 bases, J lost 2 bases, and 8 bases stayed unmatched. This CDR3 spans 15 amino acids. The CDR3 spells CASSDRTSRTYEQYF. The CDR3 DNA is TGTGCCAGCAGCGACAGGACTAGCCGAACCTACGAGCAGTACTTC.

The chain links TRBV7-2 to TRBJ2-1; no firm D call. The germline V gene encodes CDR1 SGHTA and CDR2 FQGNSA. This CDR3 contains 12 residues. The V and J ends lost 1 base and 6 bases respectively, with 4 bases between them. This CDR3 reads CASSLDGNEQFF. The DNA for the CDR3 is TGTGCCAGCAGCTTAGACGGCAATGAGCAGTTCTTC.

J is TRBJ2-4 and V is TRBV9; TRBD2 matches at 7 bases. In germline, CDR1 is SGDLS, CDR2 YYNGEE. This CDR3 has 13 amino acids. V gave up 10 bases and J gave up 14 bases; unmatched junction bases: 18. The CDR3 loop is CAAHPGGLNGKYF. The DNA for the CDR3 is TGTGCCGCGCACCCCGGGGGACTAAACGGCAAGTACTTC.

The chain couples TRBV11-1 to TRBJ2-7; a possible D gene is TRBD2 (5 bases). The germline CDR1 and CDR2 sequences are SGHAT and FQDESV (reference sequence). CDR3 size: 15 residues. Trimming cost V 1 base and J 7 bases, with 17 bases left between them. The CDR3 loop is CASSLDVGSAREQYF. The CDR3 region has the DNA TGTGCCAGCAGCTTAGACGTCGGTAGCGCAAGGGAGCAGTACTTC.

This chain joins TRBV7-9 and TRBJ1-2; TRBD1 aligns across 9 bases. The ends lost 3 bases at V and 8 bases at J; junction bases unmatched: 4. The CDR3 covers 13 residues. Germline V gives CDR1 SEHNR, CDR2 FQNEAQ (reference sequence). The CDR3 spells CASSFRDRDGYTF. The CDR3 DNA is TGTGCCAGCAGCTTCCGGGACAGGGACGGCTACACCTTC.

As DNA, the CDR3 is TGCGCCAGCAGCCAAGAGATCGGCCTAGCGGGAGGGCCAAGGGGAGATACGCAGTATTTT. Encoded protein: CASSQEIGLAGGPRGDTQYF. The rearrangement joins TRBV4-1 to TRBJ2-3; 12 positions agree with TRBD2. The CDR3 consists of 20 residues. The germline CDR1 and CDR2 sequences are MGHRA and YSYEKL. V shed 0 bases and J 5 bases; nucleotides not matched to a gene: 15.

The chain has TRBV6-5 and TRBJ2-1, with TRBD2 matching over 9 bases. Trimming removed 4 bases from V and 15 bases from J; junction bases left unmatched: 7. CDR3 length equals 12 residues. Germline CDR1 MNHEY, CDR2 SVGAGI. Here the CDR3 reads CASSSVGTSPFF. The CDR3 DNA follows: TGTGCCAGCAGTTCCGTTGGGACTAGCCCGTTCTTC.

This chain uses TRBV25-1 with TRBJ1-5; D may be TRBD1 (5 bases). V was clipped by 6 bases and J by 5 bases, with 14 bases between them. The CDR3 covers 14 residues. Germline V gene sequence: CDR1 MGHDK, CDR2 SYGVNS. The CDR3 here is CASSSSEGHQPQHF. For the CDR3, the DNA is TGTGCCAGCAGCAGCTCGGAGGGGCATCAGCCCCAGCATTTT.

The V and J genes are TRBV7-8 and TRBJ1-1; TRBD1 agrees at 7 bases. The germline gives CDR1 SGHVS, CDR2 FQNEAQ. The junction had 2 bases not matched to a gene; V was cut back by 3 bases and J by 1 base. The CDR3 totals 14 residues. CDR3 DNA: TGTGCCAGCAGCTTCCGGGACAGGAACACTGAAGCTTTCTTT. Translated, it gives CASSFRDRNTEAFF.

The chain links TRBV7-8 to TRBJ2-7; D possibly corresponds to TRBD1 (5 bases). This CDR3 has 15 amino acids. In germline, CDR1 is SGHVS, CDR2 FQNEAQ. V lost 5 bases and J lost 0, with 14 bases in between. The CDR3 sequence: CASSARQTLSYEQYF. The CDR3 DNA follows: TGTGCCAGCAGCGCCCGACAGACCCTCTCCTACGAGCAGTACTTC. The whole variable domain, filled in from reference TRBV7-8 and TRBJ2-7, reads GAGVSQSPRYKVAKRGQDVALRCDPISGHVSLFWYQQALGQGPEFLTYFQNEAQLDKSGLPSDRFFAERPEGSVSTLKIQRTQQEDSAVYLCASSARQTLSYEQYFGPGTRLTVT.

CDR3 DNA: TGTGCCAGCTCAGCAGGACAGGAGGTCACTGAAGCTTTCTTT. This sequence encodes CASSAGQEVTEAFF. The rearrangement joins TRBV18 to TRBJ1-1; 7 nucleotides line up with TRBD1. Germline V gene data show CDR1 as KGHSH and CDR2 as LQKENI. This CDR3 has 14 residues. Germline trimming cut 5 bases from V and 4 bases from J; bases unmatched to any gene: 7.